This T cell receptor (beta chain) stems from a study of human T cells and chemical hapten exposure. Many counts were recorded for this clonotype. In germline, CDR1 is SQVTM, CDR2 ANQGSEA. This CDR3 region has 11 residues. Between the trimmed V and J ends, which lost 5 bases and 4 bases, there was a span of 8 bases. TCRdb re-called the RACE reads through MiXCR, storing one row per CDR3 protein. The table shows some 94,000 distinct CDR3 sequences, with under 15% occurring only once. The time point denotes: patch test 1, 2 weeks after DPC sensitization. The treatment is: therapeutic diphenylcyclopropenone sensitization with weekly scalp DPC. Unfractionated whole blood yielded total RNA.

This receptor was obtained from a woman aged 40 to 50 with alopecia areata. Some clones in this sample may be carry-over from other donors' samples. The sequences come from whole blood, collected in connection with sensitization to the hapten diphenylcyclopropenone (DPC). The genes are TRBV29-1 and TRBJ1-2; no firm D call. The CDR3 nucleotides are TGCAGCGTTTGGGATGTCTATGGCTACACCTTC. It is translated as CSVWDVYGYTF.